Sequencing of this T cell receptor beta chain was carried out in a study of OX40 agonist ivuxolimab in advanced cancers. Study-wide results and caveats: Antigen specificity was not determined for the expanded peripheral T cells. At 0.1 to 3.0 mg/kg, CD4+ and CD8+ blood T cells expanded clonally by week 6.

Assay: immunoSEQ multiplex PCR; the TCRdb copy retains only in-frame clones and omits some. The table lists 17,000 or so clones, around 86% of them singletons, with 10% to 15% in the top ten. A note on this clone: Antigen specificity is unknown.

Germline lookup yields CDR1 LGHNT and CDR2 FRNRAP. CDR3 length: 13 amino acids. V was cut by 6 bases and J by 4 bases, with 11 bases left in between. The source is an adult with an advanced solid tumor such as melanoma, head and neck, liver or kidney cancer. The material sequenced was CD4+ or CD8+ T cells sorted from blood, taken in a trial of the OX40 agonist ivuxolimab. The V gene is TRBV12-5, the J gene TRBJ2-3, with TRBD1 as a possible D gene (5 bases). In DNA form, the CDR3 reads TGTGCTAGTGGCCGAGACAGCCCAGATACGCAGTATTTT. This translates into CASGRDSPDTQYF.